This T cell receptor beta chain was identified during a study of long-term antiretroviral therapy in people with HIV. General observations from the study: For ART adherence, viral resistance and therapy changes, no data were available. All blood samples came from the years 2004 to 2017, possibly under older ART regimens. Diversity rose after ART but stayed below transplant donor controls.

With respect to this clone: Antigen: not known.

At the survey level, the v3.0 immunoSEQ assay was run. The repertoire was sequenced with immunoSEQ multiplex PCR; TCRdb's copy has only in-frame clones and lacks some. The sample lists some 19,000 clones; around 87% were seen once. The clonotype originates from a woman between 50 and 59 years old with HIV. Sequences were derived from unsorted PBMCs, sampled approximately 2.5 years after starting antiretroviral therapy.

The CDR3 spells CASSKGTAQETQYF. CDR3 nucleotide sequence: TGCGCCAGCAGCAAAGGGACGGCACAAGAGACCCAGTACTTC. The chain has TRBV5-1 and TRBJ2-5; D is tentatively TRBD1 or TRBD2 (5 bases each). V was pared by 4 bases and J by 2 bases, with 12 bases between. Per the germline V gene, CDR1 is SGHRS and CDR2 is YFSETQ. The length of the CDR3 is 14 residues.